These 28 T cell receptor beta chains came from one sample sequenced in a study of metastatic and nonmetastatic thyroid tumors. Patients had received no treatment of any kind before thyroid surgery. TCRdb re-clonotyped the PCR reads through MiXCR. The repertoire includes some 90,000 clones, roughly 8.6% of them detected once, and 8.8% sits in the top ten. Sequenced sample: blood. Receptors originate from a female donor with papillary thyroid cancer or a benign thyroid nodule (not recorded which). Some clones in this sample may be carry-over from other donors' samples.

This clone was seen only a few times. A read error is possible here, since a much larger clone lies one base away. Other DNA variants within this sample encode the same CDR3. The V gene is TRBV11-2, the J gene TRBJ2-7, with D unresolved. The CDR3 sequence is 12 residues long. Germline-derived CDR1 and CDR2 are SGHAT and FQNNGV. The CDR3 DNA sequence: TGTGCCAGCAGCCGGGTCTCTAACGAGCAGTACTTT. Protein product: CASSRVSNEQYF.

This clone was observed at least ten times. The genes are TRBV4-2 and TRBJ2-3; 12 bases fit TRBD2. J lost 8 bases, V lost 0 bases, and 9 bases had no gene match. This CDR3 comprises 17 residues. Looked up from germline, CDR1 is LGHNA and CDR2 is YNFKEQ. DNA for the CDR3: TGTGCCAGCAGCCAAGACGCGCTAGCGGGGGGGCCGAGTACGCAGTATTTT. It specifies CASSQDALAGGPSTQYF.

This clone has at least ten counts. The V gene is TRBV9, the J gene TRBJ2-3; the match to TRBD2 covers 8 bases. The V gene's germline CDR1 is SGDLS and CDR2 YYNGEE. The CDR3 has 15 amino acids. V lost 0 bases, J lost 2 bases, and 2 bases stayed unmatched. DNA of the CDR3: TGTGCCAGCAGCGTAGTTAGCGGGGACACAGATACGCAGTATTTT. Residues: CASSVVSGDTDTQYF.

This clone was found many times. This chain joins TRBV6-1 and TRBJ1-4; no clear D. Per germline, CDR1 MNHNS and CDR2 SASEGT. The CDR3 sequence is 14 residues long. Trimming removed 8 bases at V and 8 bases at J, with 18 bases between. CDR3: CASAPSDGGEKLFF. CDR3 sequence (DNA): TGTGCCAGCGCACCTTCAGACGGCGGGGAAAAACTGTTTTTT.

This clone was detected ten times or more. The V and J genes are TRBV6-1 and TRBJ2-3; D might be TRBD2 (5 bases). Deletions cut 3 bases from V and 11 bases from J, with 18 bases between. Germline V gives CDR1 MNHNS, CDR2 SASEGT. This CDR3 region has 14 residues. CDR3 in DNA: TGTGCCAGCAGTGACCCAACTCCTAGCCCGAAGCAGTATTTT. Translated, it gives CASSDPTPSPKQYF.

This chain connects TRBV20-1 to TRBJ1-6, with D possibly being TRBD1 (6 bases). The CDR3 totals 16 residues. The V gene's germline CDR1 is DFQATT and CDR2 SNEGSKA (reference sequence). The germline V and J ends were trimmed by 0 bases and 4 bases, with 13 bases remaining between them. The CDR3 spells CSAREPTGSYNSPLHF. The CDR3 DNA reads TGCAGTGCTAGAGAACCGACAGGAAGTTATAATTCACCCCTCCACTTT.

This clone has at least ten counts. Other DNA sequences within the sample encode an identical CDR3. V gene TRBV3-1 combines with J gene TRBJ1-3; D unresolved. The V end lost 4 bases, the J end lost 3 bases, and 25 bases lay between the germline ends. CDR1 is LGHDT and CDR2 is YNNKEL in the germline V gene (reference sequence). The CDR3 length is 19 residues. CDR3 loop: CASSLGTTFALRRGNTIYF. The CDR3 coding sequence is TGTGCCAGCAGCCTCGGTACGACATTCGCTCTCCGGCGTGGAAACACCATATATTTT.

About this clone: This could be a read error, since a much larger clone is one nucleotide away. Other DNA variants within this sample encode the same CDR3. The chain links TRBV18 to TRBJ2-6; D gene unclear. Germline assignment: CDR1 KGHSH and CDR2 LQKENI. The V end lost 2 bases, the J end lost 0 bases, and 11 bases lay between the germline ends. CDR3 length: 17 residues. In DNA form, the CDR3 reads TGTGCCAGCTCACCAAGATCGCTCAGCTCTGGGGCCAACGTCCTGACTTTC. Translation gives CASSPRSLSSGANVLTF.

This clone was seen many times. The V call is TRBV14, the J call TRBJ2-1; D assignment may be TRBD1 or TRBD2 (7 bases each). The V gene's germline CDR1 is SGHDN and CDR2 FVKESK. Trimming shortened V by 5 bases and J by 4 bases, and 12 bases separated the two germline ends. There are 14 residues in the CDR3. The CDR3 here is CASSTQGGYNEQFF. The CDR3 region has the DNA TGTGCCAGCAGCACCCAGGGGGGGTACAATGAGCAGTTCTTC.

This clone was counted at least ten times. The rearrangement links TRBV20-1 to TRBJ2-2; the D gene is possibly TRBD1 (6 bases). There are 15 residues in the CDR3. The germline CDR1 and CDR2 sequences are DFQATT and SNEGSKA (reference sequence). Trimming stripped 1 base from V and 3 bases from J, with 12 bases between. Here the CDR3 reads CSARALEGDTGELFF. The DNA of the CDR3 is TGCAGTGCTAGAGCGCTAGAGGGGGACACCGGGGAGCTGTTTTTT.

This clone occurred many times. This chain links TRBV7-3 with TRBJ1-1, with 7 bases identical to TRBD1. Germline V gene data show CDR1 as SGHTA and CDR2 as FQGTGA. V shed 6 bases, J shed 0 bases, and the junction held 13 bases outside the gene matches. This CDR3 comprises 17 residues. The CDR3 loop reads CASRIPTGTVMNTEAFF. DNA for the CDR3: TGTGCCAGCAGGATACCTACCGGGACAGTTATGAACACTGAAGCTTTCTTT.

In its sample, this clone was seen many times. The chain couples TRBV19 to TRBJ1-1; D unclear. Trimming stripped 8 bases from V and 1 base from J, with 11 bases between. CDR1 LNHDA and CDR2 SQIVND come from the germline V gene (reference sequence). The CDR3 totals 13 residues. CDR3 amino acids: CASLAQRNTEAFF. CDR3 DNA sequence: TGTGCCAGTTTGGCCCAGCGGAACACTGAAGCTTTCTTT.

This clone appeared many times. The V and J genes are TRBV7-6 and TRBJ2-7; possibly TRBD2 for D (6 bases). The CDR3 runs to 14 residues. The ends were cut back, 0 bases at V and 4 bases at J, with 10 bases in the middle. The germline V gene encodes CDR1 SGHVS and CDR2 FNYEAQ. The CDR3 DNA reads as TGTGCCAGCAGCTTAGCGGTGGCGGGATACGAGCAGTACTTC. It codes for CASSLAVAGYEQYF.

V usage is TRBV14 and J usage is TRBJ2-5; D possibly corresponds to TRBD2 (6 bases). V shed 1 base and J shed 3 bases, with 12 bases lying between them. The germline V gene has CDR1 SGHDN and CDR2 FVKESK. The length of the CDR3 is 15 residues. Here the CDR3 reads CASSQGLTGEETQYF. CDR3 nucleotide sequence: TGTGCCAGCAGCCAAGGACTAACGGGGGAAGAGACCCAGTACTTC. Based on the CDR3 plus reference TRBV14 and TRBJ2-5, the full variable domain is EAGVTQFPSHSVIEKGQTVTLRCDPISGHDNLYWYRRVMGKEIKFLLHFVKESKQDESGMPNNRFLAERTGGTYSTLKVQPAELEDSGVYFCASSQGLTGEETQYFGPGTRLLVL.

This clone occurred many times. V is TRBV7-3 and J is TRBJ2-2; D unresolved. The CDR3 is made up of 15 amino acids. Germline-derived CDR1 and CDR2 are SGHTA and FQGTGA. V dropped 0 bases and J dropped 3 bases, with 8 bases sitting between them. The chain's CDR3 is CASSLTGWDTGELFF. CDR3 DNA: TGTGCCAGCAGCTTAACAGGGTGGGACACCGGGGAGCTGTTTTTT.

The genes are TRBV11-3 and TRBJ2-7, with a tentative D call TRBD2 (6 bases). The CDR3 length is 14 residues. V lost 5 bases to trimming and J lost 2 bases, with 13 bases between them. Germline CDR1 SGHNT, CDR2 YENEEA. Here the CDR3 reads CASSRLGGTYEQYF. As DNA, the CDR3 is TGTGCCAGCAGCCGACTAGGAGGAACCTACGAGCAGTACTTC. Based on the CDR3 plus reference TRBV11-3 and TRBJ2-7, the full variable domain is EAGVVQSPRYKIIEKKQPVAFWCNPISGHNTLYWYLQNLGQGPELLIRYENEEAVDDSQLPKDRFSAERLKGVDSTLKIQPAELGDSAVYLCASSRLGGTYEQYFGPGTRLTVT.

This clone came up many times. This chain connects TRBV5-1 to TRBJ1-1, with D hard to call. Germline assignment: CDR1 SGHRS and CDR2 YFSETQ. CDR3 length: 13 residues. The V gene lost 5 bases and the J gene lost 1 base, with 9 bases spanning the gap. The CDR3 spells CASSPATNTEAFF. The CDR3 region has the DNA TGCGCCAGCAGTCCTGCTACGAACACTGAAGCTTTCTTT.

The chain couples TRBV11-2 to TRBJ1-2; D uncertain. The CDR3 spans 14 residues. In germline, CDR1 is SGHAT, CDR2 FQNNGV. V was pared by 0 bases and J by 0 bases, with 5 bases between. CDR3 region: CASSLDPPNYGYTF. The CDR3 nucleotides are TGTGCCAGCAGCTTAGATCCCCCTAACTATGGCTACACCTTC.

The sample holds many counts of this clone. Here the CDR3 DNA reads TGTGCCAGCAGTTTATTGCGGCAGGGGGACGAGCAGTACTTC. Protein sequence: CASSLLRQGDEQYF. The genes are TRBV28 and TRBJ2-7; the match to TRBD1 covers 7 bases. The ends lost 1 base at V and 5 bases at J; junction bases unmatched: 5. The CDR3 sequence is 14 residues long. Germline CDR1 reads MDHEN; CDR2 reads SYDVKM.

This clone was observed at least ten times. The chain is built from TRBV9 and TRBJ1-1; perhaps TRBD1 as D (5 bases). The V end was cut by 6 bases, the J end by 7 bases, with 16 bases between. Germline loops: CDR1 SGDLS, CDR2 YYNGEE. The CDR3 runs to 13 residues. Here the CDR3 DNA reads TGTGCCAGCAACCGGCAGGGTAGCGGTGAAGCTTTCTTT. Translation: CASNRQGSGEAFF.

This clone has a count of ten or more. This rearrangement joins TRBV4-1 to TRBJ1-1; D unclear. The CDR3 contains 15 residues. V was trimmed by 0 bases and J by 10 bases, leaving 18 bases between them. The germline V gene encodes CDR1 MGHRA and CDR2 YSYEKL. CDR3 sequence reads: CASSQDLGITRGAFF. CDR3 sequence (DNA): TGCGCCAGCAGCCAAGATCTCGGCATTACTCGGGGAGCTTTCTTT.

V gene TRBV7-2 combines with J gene TRBJ1-2; the D gene is possibly TRBD1 (6 bases). Trimming removed 6 bases from V and 4 bases from J, with 18 bases in between. Per the germline V gene, CDR1 is SGHTA and CDR2 is FQGNSA. CDR3 length: 15 residues. DNA for the CDR3: TGTGCCAGCAGTGAGAGTTGGGGGCAGGCCTATGGCTACACCTTC. It translates to CASSESWGQAYGYTF.

The rearrangement joins TRBV6-1 to TRBJ1-3; no firm D call. V lost 4 bases and J 0 bases, leaving 4 bases between the germline ends. The CDR3 is 13 residues long. Germline V gene lookup returns CDR1 MNHNS and CDR2 SASEGT. As DNA, the CDR3 is TGTGCCAGCAGTGGGACCTCTGGAAACACCATATATTTT. Protein sequence: CASSGTSGNTIYF.

This clone was seen many times. Here the CDR3 reads CASTWTGTSGNTIYF. In DNA form, the CDR3 reads TGTGCCAGCACATGGACAGGGACTTCTGGAAACACCATATATTTT. The chain carries TRBV2 and TRBJ1-3; TRBD1 matches at 8 bases. CDR3 length: 15 residues. Germline CDR1 and CDR2: SNHLY and FYNNEI. J gave up 1 base and V 7 bases, and 6 bases lay outside the gene matches.

This clone was seen repeatedly, ten times or more. This sequence joins TRBV25-1 and TRBJ1-6, with a weak D call TRBD1 (6 bases). The V gene's germline CDR1 is MGHDK and CDR2 SYGVNS. Trimming stripped 2 bases from V and 6 bases from J, with 11 bases between. The CDR3 length is 15 residues. CDR3 nucleotides: TGTGCCAGCAGTGAAGGGGGGGCGCGTAATTCACCCCTCCACTTT. Amino acids: CASSEGGARNSPLHF.

This clone showed up just a few times. The chain combines TRBV6-1 with TRBJ1-2; D remains unclear. Germline loops: CDR1 MNHNS, CDR2 SASEGT. V was trimmed by 5 bases and J by 6 bases, leaving 4 bases between them. The CDR3 has 10 amino acids. This CDR3 is CASSINGYTF. CDR3 DNA: TGTGCCAGCAGTATTAATGGCTACACCTTC.

In its sample, this clone was seen a few times. Its ends do not fully match the called genes, so a read error is possible. This chain connects TRBV6-2 or TRBV6-3 to TRBJ2-1; TRBD2 matches 8 bases. The CDR3 runs 18 residues. Germline CDR1 reads MNHEY; CDR2 reads SVGEGT. The CDR3 nucleotides are TGTGCCAGCACTTACTCCGTATTGTCTAGCGGGTTTTACAATGAGCAGTTCTTC. Protein product: CASTYSVLSSGFYNEQFF.

This clone turned up a few times. A read error may produce the germline difference seen at one junction end. The chain couples TRBV6-1 to TRBJ2-7; the D is unclear. The germline V gene encodes CDR1 MNHNS and CDR2 SASEGT. The CDR3 extends over 15 amino acids. As DNA, the CDR3 is TGTGCCAGCACCCCGGAATTGGCGACCCCCTACGAGCAGTGCTTC. Amino acid sequence: CASTPELATPYEQCF.